These 16 T cell receptor beta chains were all obtained from the same sample, sequenced in a study of blood T cells in healthy people across ages. The use of a sample-barcoded 5' primer and a J-beta primer mix characterized a second PCR of roughly 6 to 11 cycles. TCRdb reprocessed the 5' RACE reads with MiXCR, giving one entry per CDR3 protein. The sample contains some 900,000 distinct CDR3 sequences, around 48% of which appear only once. Sequencing input: blood. The receptor set was obtained from a man aged 25-45 years in good health.

This clonotype has only one observation. V gene TRBV20-1 combines with J gene TRBJ2-1; TRBD2 matches 10 bases. The CDR3 has 13 residues. Germline V gives CDR1 DFQATT, CDR2 SNEGSKA (reference sequence). The V gene end was trimmed by 4 bases and the J gene end by 8 bases; junction bases not matched to a gene: 5. The CDR3 DNA reads TGCAGTGCTACCCTAGCGGGGGTCCATGAGCAGTTCTTC. It specifies CSATLAGVHEQFF.

A remark on this clonotype: At one end, the junction sequence differs from germline, possibly due to a read error. The chain joins TRBV27 to TRBJ2-7; D not resolved. The CDR3 has 13 residues. CDR1 and CDR2 from the germline V gene are MNHEY and SMNVEV (reference sequence). CDR3 loop: CTSSLWGSYEQYF. CDR3 sequence (DNA): TGTACCAGCAGTTTATGGGGCTCCTACGAGCAGTACTTC.

This clonotype was detected many times. One end of the junction fails to match germline, which may point to a read error. This chain links TRBV5-1 with TRBJ1-5, with no clear D. The CDR3 runs 13 residues. The germline CDR1 and CDR2 sequences are SGHRS and YFSETQ. CDR3: CASSTDSNQPQHF. The CDR3, as DNA: TGTGCCAGCAGTACGGATAGCAATCAGCCCCAGCATTTT.

The J gene is TRBJ2-1, the V gene TRBV9, with 11 bases matching TRBD2. The CDR3 runs 19 residues. The V gene's germline CDR1 is SGDLS and CDR2 YYNGEE. V trimming: 3 bases; J trimming: 0 bases; junction bases outside the gene matches: 11. The CDR3 DNA reads as TGTGCCAGCAGCGCGGAAGGACTAGCGGGTCTTAGCTCCTACAATGAGCAGTTCTTC. As protein: CASSAEGLAGLSSYNEQFF.

The chain employs TRBV7-2 and TRBJ2-5, with 8 bases lining up with TRBD2. The J call may be incorrect, as the DNA end agrees better with TRBJ2-7. Germline V lookup: CDR1 SGHTA, CDR2 FQGNSA. This CDR3 is 16 amino acids long. DNA for the CDR3: TGTGCCAGCAGCTTAGCGCGCAGCGGGGGAACCTACGAGCAGTACTTC. Its protein product is CASSLARSGGTYEQYF.

Comment on this clonotype: The junction differs from germline at one of its ends, possibly a read error. CDR3 sequence (DNA): TGTGCCAGCAGTTCTCAGATAGGACAGCGCTATAGCTACACCTTC. This translates into CASSSQIGQRYSYTF. The J gene is TRBJ1-2, the V gene TRBV12-3 or TRBV12-4, with D possibly being TRBD1 (6 bases). The CDR3 contains 15 residues.

This clonotype came up a few times. The chain combines TRBV12-3 or TRBV12-4 with TRBJ2-7; D is undetermined. V dropped 2 bases and J dropped 3 bases, with 8 bases sitting between them. The CDR3 length is 13 residues. CDR3: CASSLLTHYEQYF. CDR3 DNA: TGTGCCAGCAGTTTACTCACCCACTACGAGCAGTACTTC.

CDR3 bases: TGTGCCAGCAGTTCAGCGACGGACGAGCAGTACTTC. Translated: CASSSATDEQYF. V and J are TRBV27 and TRBJ2-7; no definite D call. CDR1 MNHEY and CDR2 SMNVEV come from the germline V gene (reference sequence). This CDR3 spans 12 amino acids. The germline V and J ends were trimmed by 4 bases and 5 bases, with 9 bases remaining between them.

This clonotype was seen only a few times. CDR3 bases: TGCGCCAGCAGCCAATTTATAGGGGAGGTCAATGAGCAGTTCTTC. Translated: CASSQFIGEVNEQFF. V is TRBV4-3 and J is TRBJ2-1; TRBD2 might be the D (6 bases). Germline V gene sequence: CDR1 LGHNA, CDR2 YSLEER. CDR3 length equals 15 residues. V lost 2 bases to trimming and J lost 6 bases, with 14 bases between them.

V and J are TRBV4-1 and TRBJ2-7; unclear D gene. The germline gives CDR1 MGHRA, CDR2 YSYEKL. Trimming took 0 bases from V and 2 from J, leaving 5 bases between them. The CDR3 loop spans 13 amino acids. In DNA, the CDR3 is TGCGCCAGCAGCCAAGAGGTCACCTACGAGCAGTACTTC. Translating gives CASSQEVTYEQYF.

The chain joins TRBV7-2 to TRBJ1-5; the match to TRBD1 covers 10 bases. This CDR3 has 17 amino acids. V dropped 0 bases and J dropped 3; count of bases not matched to a gene: 5. Germline V gene lookup returns CDR1 SGHTA and CDR2 FQGNSA. As DNA, the CDR3 is TGTGCCAGCAGCTTAGCGAAGGGGACAGGGGCCAATCAGCCCCAGCATTTT. This codes for CASSLAKGTGANQPQHF.

The chain carries TRBV11-3 and TRBJ2-5, with D possibly TRBD1 on 6 matching bases. This CDR3 is built from 15 residues. Per germline, CDR1 SGHNT and CDR2 YENEEA. The V end was cut by 2 bases, the J end by 3 bases, with 13 bases between. The CDR3 DNA reads as TGTGCCAGCAGCTTAACGACAGGCGTCAAAGAGACCCAGTACTTC. This translates into CASSLTTGVKETQYF.

This chain connects TRBV20-1 to TRBJ2-1; D ambiguous. The germline gives CDR1 DFQATT, CDR2 SNEGSKA (reference sequence). CDR3 length: 13 amino acids. Between the trimmed V and J ends, which lost 6 bases and 2 bases, there was a span of 11 bases. The CDR3 spells CSATDVAYNEQFF. The CDR3 DNA follows: TGCAGTGCGACCGACGTAGCCTACAATGAGCAGTTCTTC.

The chain uses TRBV13 and TRBJ2-7; tentatively, D is TRBD2 (6 bases). Looked up from germline, CDR1 is PRHDT and CDR2 is FYEKMQ (reference sequence). The CDR3 length is 15 residues. V lost 5 bases and J 2 bases, leaving 16 bases between the germline ends. In DNA form, the CDR3 reads TGTGCCAGCAGCCCAGTTAGCGGTCCGACCTACGAGCAGTACTTC. Protein: CASSPVSGPTYEQYF.

This clonotype was recorded many times. The chain links TRBV3-1 to TRBJ2-1; D remains unclear. Per germline, CDR1 LGHDT and CDR2 YNNKEL (reference sequence). This CDR3 contains 13 residues. V was clipped by 8 bases and J by 7 bases, with 15 bases between them. CDR3 in amino acids: CASRLSLGNEQFF. As DNA, the CDR3 is TGTGCCAGCCGGCTTTCCCTTGGGAATGAGCAGTTCTTC.

The chain joins TRBV13 to TRBJ2-7, with TRBD1 matching over 10 bases. Germline loops: CDR1 PRHDT, CDR2 FYEKMQ (reference sequence). V shed 5 bases, J shed 5 bases, and the junction held 9 bases outside the gene matches. The CDR3 spans 15 residues. The CDR3, as DNA: TGTGCCAGCAGCGCCACGGGACAGGGGTATCACGAGCAGTACTTC. The encoded protein is CASSATGQGYHEQYF.